Below, one T cell receptor (beta chain) is given with its context. Its antigen is not known. The data are from a study of beta chain features in type 1 diabetes. General observations from the study: VDJ junctions from patients with type 1 diabetes contained fewer insertions and more deletions. People with Type 1 diabetes carried modestly yet significantly shorter TCRB CDR3s in all four CD4+ subsets.

Trimming removed 1 base from V and 6 bases from J; junction bases left unmatched: 11. This CDR3 region has 16 residues. Germline V gene sequence: CDR1 LNHNV, CDR2 YYDKDF (reference sequence). The sequenced template was cDNA made from the entire isolated RNA. The table came from immunoSEQ multiplex PCR; TCRdb's copy has only in-frame clones and leaves some out. The data show hundreds of thousands of clones, 15% to 18% seen once. The receptor was isolated from a man younger than 30 in good health. The sample consisted of naive CD4+ T cells from blood. This chain joins TRBV15 and TRBJ2-7; 8 bases map to TRBD1. CDR3 sequence: CATSRVRGQGSGEQYF. Written as DNA, the CDR3 is TGTGCCACCAGCAGAGTTAGAGGACAGGGTTCCGGCGAGCAGTACTTC.